This TCR beta chain was obtained from a study of PD-L1 blockade in urothelial cancer. Overall study context: T cell content in blood samples showed a median of about 140,000.

The investigators introduced synthetic TCR analog templates into each PCR as spikes. The data were produced by immunoSEQ multiplex PCR, yet TCRdb's version contains in-frame clones alone and is incomplete. Of some 42,000 clones listed, roughly 80% are singletons. All patients carried locally advanced or metastatic urothelial carcinoma. Findings and caveats of the study: For durable-benefit patients, tumor-associated blood clones expanded more at 3 weeks.

Looked up from germline, CDR1 is MDHEN and CDR2 is SYDVKM. The CDR3 totals 14 residues. V shed 3 bases and J shed 4 bases, with 12 bases lying between them. For this clone: Its specificity is unknown.

This TCR was sampled from a man in his 70s with urothelial cancer. This chain links TRBV28 with TRBJ1-1, with a weak D call TRBD1 (5 bases). Source: PBMCs, taken around atezolizumab (anti-PD-L1) treatment. CDR3 coding DNA: TGTGCCAGCAGTTTCCGCCTGGGGGGCACTGAAGCTTTCTTT. Its protein product is CASSFRLGGTEAFF. The variable domain in full, with the rest retrieved from reference TRBV28 and TRBJ1-1, is DVKVTQSSRYLVKRTGEKVFLECVQDMDHENMFWYRQDPGLGLRLIYFSYDVKMKEKGDIPEGYSVSREKKERFSLILESASTNQTSMYLCASSFRLGGTEAFFGQGTRLTVV.